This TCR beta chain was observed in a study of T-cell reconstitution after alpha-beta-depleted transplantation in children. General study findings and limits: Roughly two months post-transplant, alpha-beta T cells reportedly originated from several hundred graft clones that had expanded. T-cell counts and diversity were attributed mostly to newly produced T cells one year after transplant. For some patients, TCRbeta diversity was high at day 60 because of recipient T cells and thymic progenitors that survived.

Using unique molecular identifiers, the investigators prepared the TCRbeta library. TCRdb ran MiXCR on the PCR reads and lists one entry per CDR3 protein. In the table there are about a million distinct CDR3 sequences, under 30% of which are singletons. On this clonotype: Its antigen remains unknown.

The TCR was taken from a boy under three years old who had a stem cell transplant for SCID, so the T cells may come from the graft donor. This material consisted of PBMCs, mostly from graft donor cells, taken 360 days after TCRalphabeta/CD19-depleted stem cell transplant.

CDR3 amino acids: CASRPWSSTDTQYF. CDR3 nucleotide sequence: TGCGCCAGCAGGCCCTGGAGTAGCACAGATACGCAGTATTTT. The chain couples TRBV5-1 to TRBJ2-3, with D uncertain. The V gene's germline CDR1 is SGHRS and CDR2 YFSETQ. CDR3 length equals 14 residues. The ends were cut back, 5 bases at V and 0 bases at J, with 10 bases in the middle.